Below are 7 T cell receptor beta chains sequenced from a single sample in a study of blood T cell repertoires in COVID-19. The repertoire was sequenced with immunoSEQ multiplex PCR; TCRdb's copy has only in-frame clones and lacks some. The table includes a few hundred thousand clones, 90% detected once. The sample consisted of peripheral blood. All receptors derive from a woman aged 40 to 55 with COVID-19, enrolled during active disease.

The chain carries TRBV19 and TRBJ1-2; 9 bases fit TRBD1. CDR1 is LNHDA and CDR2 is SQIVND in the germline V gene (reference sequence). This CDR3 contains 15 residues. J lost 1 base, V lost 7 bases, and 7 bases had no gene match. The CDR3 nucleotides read TGTGCCAGTATTAAACCGGGACAGGGTAACTATGGCTACACCTTC. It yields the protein CASIKPGQGNYGYTF. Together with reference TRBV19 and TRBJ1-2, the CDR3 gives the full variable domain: DGGITQSPKYLFRKEGQNVTLSCEQNLNHDAMYWYRQDPGQGLRLIYYSQIVNDFQKGDIAEGYSVSREKKESFPLTVTSAQKNPTAFYLCASIKPGQGNYGYTFGSGTRLTVV.

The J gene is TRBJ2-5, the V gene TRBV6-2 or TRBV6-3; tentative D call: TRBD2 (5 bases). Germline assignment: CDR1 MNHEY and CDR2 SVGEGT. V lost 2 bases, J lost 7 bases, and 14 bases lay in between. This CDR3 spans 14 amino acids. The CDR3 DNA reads TGTGCCAGCAGTTACCCGGACTCTTTGGGGACCCAGTACTTC. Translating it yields CASSYPDSLGTQYF.

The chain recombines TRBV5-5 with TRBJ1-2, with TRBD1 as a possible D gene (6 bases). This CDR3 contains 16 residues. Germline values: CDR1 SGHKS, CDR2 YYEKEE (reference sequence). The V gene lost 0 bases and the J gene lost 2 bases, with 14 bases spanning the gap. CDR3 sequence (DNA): TGTGCCAGCAGCTTGGGACCGGGGACATCGAACTATGGCTACACCTTC. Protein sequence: CASSLGPGTSNYGYTF.

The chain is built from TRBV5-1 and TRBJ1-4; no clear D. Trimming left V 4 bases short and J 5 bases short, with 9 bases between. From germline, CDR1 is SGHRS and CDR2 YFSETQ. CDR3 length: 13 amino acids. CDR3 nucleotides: TGCGCCAGCAGCCGGGGAGGGAATGAAAAACTGTTTTTT. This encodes CASSRGGNEKLFF.

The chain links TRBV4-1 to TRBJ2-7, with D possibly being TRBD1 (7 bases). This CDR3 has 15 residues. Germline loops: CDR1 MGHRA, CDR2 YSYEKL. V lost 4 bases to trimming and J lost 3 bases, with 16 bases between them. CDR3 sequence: CASSPLPGGNYEQYF. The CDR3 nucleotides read TGCGCCAGCAGCCCACTCCCAGGGGGGAACTACGAGCAGTACTTC.

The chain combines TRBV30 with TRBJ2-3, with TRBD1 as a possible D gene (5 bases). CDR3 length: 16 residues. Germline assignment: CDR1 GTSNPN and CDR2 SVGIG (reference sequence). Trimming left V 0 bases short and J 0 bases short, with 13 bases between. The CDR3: CAWSVGPGLSTDTQYF. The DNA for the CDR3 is TGTGCCTGGAGTGTAGGTCCAGGGCTTAGCACAGATACGCAGTATTTT.

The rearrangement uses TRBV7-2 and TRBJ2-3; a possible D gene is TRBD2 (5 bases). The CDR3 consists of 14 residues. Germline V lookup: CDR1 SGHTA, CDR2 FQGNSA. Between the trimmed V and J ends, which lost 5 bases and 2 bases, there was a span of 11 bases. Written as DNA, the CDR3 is TGTGCCAGCAGCCGCGGGTCTTACACAGATACGCAGTATTTT. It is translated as CASSRGSYTDTQYF.